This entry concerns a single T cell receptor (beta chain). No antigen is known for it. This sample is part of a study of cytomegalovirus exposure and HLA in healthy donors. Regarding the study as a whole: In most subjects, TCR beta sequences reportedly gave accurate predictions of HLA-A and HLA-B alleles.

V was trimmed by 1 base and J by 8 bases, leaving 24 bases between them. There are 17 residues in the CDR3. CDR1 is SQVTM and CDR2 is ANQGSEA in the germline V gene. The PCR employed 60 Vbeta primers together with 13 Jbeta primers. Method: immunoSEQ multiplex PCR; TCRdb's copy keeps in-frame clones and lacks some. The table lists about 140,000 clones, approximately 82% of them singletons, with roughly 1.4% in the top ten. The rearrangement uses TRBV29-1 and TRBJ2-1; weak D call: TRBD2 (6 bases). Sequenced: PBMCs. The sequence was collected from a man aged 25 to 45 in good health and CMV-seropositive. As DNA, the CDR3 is TGCAGCGTTGAAGGTGGACTACCCCCGAGAATATCCGATGAGCAGTTCTTC. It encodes CSVEGGLPPRISDEQFF.